The following is a T cell receptor (beta chain) sequence with its context. Antigen: not known. This record comes from a study of blood T cells in healthy people across ages. Study-wide results and limits: Observed TCR beta diversity per million T cells went down as age went up. This fall followed a roughly linear course with age.

For the second PCR, which ran for about 6 to 11 cycles, a sample-barcoded 5' primer and a J-beta primer mix were used. TCRdb independently ran MiXCR on the 5' RACE reads; one entry per CDR3 protein. This sample has some 780,000 distinct CDR3 sequences; 56% occur once, and the top ten carry approximately 24%. Per germline, CDR1 SGHKS and CDR2 YYEKEE (reference sequence). The CDR3 consists of 15 residues. Trimming cost V 4 bases and J 4 bases; bases outside gene matches: 5. This sequence joins TRBV5-5 and TRBJ2-1; 10 nucleotides agree with TRBD2. Sequencing was carried out using blood. This clonotype was sampled from a man in his forties in good health. The CDR3 reads CASSSSGGPYNEQFF. The CDR3 nucleotides read TGTGCCAGCAGCAGTAGCGGGGGGCCGTACAATGAGCAGTTCTTC.